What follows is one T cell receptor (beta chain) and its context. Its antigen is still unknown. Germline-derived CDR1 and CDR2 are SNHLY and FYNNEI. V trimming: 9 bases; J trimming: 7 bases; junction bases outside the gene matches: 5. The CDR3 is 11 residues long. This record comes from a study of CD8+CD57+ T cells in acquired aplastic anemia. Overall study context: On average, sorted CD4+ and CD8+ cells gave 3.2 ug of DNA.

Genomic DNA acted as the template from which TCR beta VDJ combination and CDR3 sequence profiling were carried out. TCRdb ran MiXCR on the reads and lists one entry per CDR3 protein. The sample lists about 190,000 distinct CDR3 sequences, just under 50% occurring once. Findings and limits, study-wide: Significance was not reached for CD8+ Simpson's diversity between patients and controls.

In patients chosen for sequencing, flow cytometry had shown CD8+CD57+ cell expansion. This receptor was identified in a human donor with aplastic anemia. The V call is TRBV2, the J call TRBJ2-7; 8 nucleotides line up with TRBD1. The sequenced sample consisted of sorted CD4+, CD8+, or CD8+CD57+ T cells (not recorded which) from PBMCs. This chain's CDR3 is CARTGVREQYF. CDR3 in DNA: TGTGCCAGGACAGGGGTGCGGGAGCAGTACTTC.